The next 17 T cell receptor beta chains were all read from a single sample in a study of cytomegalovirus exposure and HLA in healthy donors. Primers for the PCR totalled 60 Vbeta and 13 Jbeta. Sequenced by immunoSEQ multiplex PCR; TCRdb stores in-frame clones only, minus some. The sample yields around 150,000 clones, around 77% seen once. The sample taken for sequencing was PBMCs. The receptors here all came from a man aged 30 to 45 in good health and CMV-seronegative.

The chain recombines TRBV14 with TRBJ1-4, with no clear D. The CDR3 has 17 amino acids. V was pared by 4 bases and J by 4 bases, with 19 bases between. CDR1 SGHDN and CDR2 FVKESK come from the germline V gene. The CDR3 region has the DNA TGTGCCAGCAGCCCCTCAGGTGTGGGTACAGTTAATGAAAAACTGTTTTTT. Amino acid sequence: CASSPSGVGTVNEKLFF.

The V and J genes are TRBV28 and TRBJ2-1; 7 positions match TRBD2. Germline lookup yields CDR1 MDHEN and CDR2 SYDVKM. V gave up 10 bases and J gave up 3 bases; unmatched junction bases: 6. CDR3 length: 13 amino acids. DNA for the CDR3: TGTGCCACCGATCCGGGGGGCTACAATGAGCAGTTCTTC. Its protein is CATDPGGYNEQFF.

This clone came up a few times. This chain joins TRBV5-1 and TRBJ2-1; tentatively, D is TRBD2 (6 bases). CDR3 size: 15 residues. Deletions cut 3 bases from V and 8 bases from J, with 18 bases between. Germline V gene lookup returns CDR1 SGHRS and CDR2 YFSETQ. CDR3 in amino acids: CASSSSRPGLDEQFF. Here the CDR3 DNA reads TGCGCCAGCAGCTCTAGTAGACCGGGACTCGATGAGCAGTTCTTC.

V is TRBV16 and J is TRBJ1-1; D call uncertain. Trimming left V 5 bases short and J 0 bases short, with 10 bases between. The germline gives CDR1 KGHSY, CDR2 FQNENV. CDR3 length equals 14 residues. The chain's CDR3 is CASSETGMNTEAFF. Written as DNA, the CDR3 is TGTGCCAGCAGCGAGACTGGCATGAACACTGAAGCTTTCTTT.

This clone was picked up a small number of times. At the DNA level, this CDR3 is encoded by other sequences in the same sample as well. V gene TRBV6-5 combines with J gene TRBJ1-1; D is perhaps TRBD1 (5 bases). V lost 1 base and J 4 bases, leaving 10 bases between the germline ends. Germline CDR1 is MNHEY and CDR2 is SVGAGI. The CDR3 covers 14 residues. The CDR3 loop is CASSYFDGGTEAFF. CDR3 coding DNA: TGTGCCAGCAGTTACTTCGACGGGGGCACTGAAGCTTTCTTT.

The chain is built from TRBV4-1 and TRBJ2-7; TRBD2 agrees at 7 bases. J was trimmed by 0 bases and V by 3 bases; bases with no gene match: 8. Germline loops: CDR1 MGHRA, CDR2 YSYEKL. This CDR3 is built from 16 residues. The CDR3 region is CASSQGRVLSSYEQYF. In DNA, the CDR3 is TGCGCCAGCAGCCAGGGGAGGGTACTGAGCTCCTACGAGCAGTACTTC.

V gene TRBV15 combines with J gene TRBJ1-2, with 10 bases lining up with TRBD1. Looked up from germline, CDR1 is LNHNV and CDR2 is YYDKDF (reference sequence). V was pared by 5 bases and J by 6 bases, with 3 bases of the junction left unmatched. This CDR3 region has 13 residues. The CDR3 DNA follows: TGTGCCACCAGCCCAGGGACAGGGGATGGCTACACCTTC. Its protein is CATSPGTGDGYTF.

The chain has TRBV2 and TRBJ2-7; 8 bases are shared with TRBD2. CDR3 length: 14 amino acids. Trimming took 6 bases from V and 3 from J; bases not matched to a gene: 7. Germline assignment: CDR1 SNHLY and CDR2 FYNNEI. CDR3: CASRGVAGIYEQYF. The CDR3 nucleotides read TGTGCCAGCAGGGGTGTAGCGGGGATCTACGAGCAGTACTTC.

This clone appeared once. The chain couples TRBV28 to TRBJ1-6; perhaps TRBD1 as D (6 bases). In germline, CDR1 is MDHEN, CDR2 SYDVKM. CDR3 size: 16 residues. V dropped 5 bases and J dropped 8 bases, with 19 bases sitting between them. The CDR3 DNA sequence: TGTGCCAGCAGTGGGGACATACTCCGGAGACATTCACCCCTCCACTTT. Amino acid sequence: CASSGDILRRHSPLHF. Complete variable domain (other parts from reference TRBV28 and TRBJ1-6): DVKVTQSSRYLVKRTGEKVFLECVQDMDHENMFWYRQDPGLGLRLIYFSYDVKMKEKGDIPEGYSVSREKKERFSLILESASTNQTSMYLCASSGDILRRHSPLHFGNGTRLTVT.

CDR3 amino acids: CASSPGEEYGYTF. CDR3 coding DNA: TGTGCCAGCTCACCAGGGGAGGAGTATGGCTACACCTTC. This chain joins TRBV18 and TRBJ1-2; D is unresolved. The CDR3 totals 13 residues. V lost 2 bases and J lost 5, with 9 bases in between. CDR1 and CDR2 from the germline V gene are KGHSH and LQKENI.

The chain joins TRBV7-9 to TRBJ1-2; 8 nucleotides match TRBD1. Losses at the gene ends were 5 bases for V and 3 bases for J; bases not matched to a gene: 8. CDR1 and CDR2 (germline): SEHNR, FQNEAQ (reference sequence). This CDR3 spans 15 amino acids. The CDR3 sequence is CASSVDRGFDYGYTF. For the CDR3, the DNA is TGTGCCAGCAGCGTCGACAGGGGTTTCGACTATGGCTACACCTTC.

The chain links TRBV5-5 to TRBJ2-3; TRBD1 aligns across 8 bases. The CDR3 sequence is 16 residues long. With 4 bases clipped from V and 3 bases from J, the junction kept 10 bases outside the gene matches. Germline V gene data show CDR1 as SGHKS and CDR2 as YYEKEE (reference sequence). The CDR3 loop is CASSLGQGGETDTQYF. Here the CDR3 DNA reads TGTGCCAGCAGCCTAGGACAGGGCGGGGAAACAGATACGCAGTATTTT.

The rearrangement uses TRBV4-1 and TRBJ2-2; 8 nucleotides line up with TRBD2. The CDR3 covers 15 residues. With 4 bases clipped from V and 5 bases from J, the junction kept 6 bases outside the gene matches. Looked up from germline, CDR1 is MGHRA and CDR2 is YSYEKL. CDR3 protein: CASSPGGGGTGELFF. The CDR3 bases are TGCGCCAGCAGCCCCGGGGGGGGTGGAACCGGGGAGCTGTTTTTT.

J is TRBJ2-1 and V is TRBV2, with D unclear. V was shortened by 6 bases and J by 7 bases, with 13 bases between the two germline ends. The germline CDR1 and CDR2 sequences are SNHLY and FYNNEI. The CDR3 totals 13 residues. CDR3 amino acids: CASRGAPLNEQFF. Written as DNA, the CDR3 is TGTGCCAGCAGGGGCGCACCCCTAAATGAGCAGTTCTTC.

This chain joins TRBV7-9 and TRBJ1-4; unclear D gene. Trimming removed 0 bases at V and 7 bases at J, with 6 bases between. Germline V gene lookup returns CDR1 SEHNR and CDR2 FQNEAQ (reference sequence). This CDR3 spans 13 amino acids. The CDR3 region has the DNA TGTGCCAGCAGCTTAGCAGGCGGTGAAAAACTGTTTTTT. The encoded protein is CASSLAGGEKLFF.

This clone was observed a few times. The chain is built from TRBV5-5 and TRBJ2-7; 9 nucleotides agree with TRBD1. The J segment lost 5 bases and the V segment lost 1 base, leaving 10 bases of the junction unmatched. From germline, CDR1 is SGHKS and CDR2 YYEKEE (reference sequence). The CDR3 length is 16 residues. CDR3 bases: TGTGCCAGCAGCTTGAGTCCTGGACAGGGGAGGGACGAGCAGTACTTC. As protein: CASSLSPGQGRDEQYF.

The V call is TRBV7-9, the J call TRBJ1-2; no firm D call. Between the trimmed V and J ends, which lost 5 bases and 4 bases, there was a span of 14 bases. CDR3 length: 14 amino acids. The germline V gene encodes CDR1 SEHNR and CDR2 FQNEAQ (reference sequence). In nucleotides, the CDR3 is TGTGCCAGCAGCCTCCCGACGGGGATCTATGGCTACACCTTC. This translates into CASSLPTGIYGYTF.